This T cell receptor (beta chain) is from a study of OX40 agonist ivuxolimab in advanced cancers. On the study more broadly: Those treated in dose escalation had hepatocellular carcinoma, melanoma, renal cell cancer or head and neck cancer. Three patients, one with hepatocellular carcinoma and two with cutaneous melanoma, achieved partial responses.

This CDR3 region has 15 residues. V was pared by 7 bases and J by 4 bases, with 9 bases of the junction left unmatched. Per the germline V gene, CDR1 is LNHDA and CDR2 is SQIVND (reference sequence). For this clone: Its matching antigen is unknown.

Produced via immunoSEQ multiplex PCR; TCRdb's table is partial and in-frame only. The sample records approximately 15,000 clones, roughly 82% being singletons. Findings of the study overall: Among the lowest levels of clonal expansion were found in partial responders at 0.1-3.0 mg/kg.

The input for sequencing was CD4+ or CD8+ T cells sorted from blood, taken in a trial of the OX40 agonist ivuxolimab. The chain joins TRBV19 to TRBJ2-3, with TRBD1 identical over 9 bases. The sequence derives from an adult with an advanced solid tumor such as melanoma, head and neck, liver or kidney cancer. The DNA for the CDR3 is TGTGCCAGTAACCCGGGACAGGGTTACGCAGATACGCAGTATTTT. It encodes CASNPGQGYADTQYF.